A single T cell receptor (beta chain) is shown here with its context. The clone's antigen remains unknown. A read error may produce the germline difference seen at one junction end. This specimen belongs to a study of blood T cell repertoires in COVID-19 (dated by TCRdb to the early 2020s). In terms of the full investigation: Samples from collaborators originated in the United States, Italy and Spain and spanned both the acute and convalescent phases of COVID-19. The prospective study material was composed of cDNA or gDNA derived from T cells, B-cell-depleted T cells, or PBMCs. The dataset comprised deeply sampled blood TCRbeta repertoires from subjects exposed to, actively infected with, or recovered from COVID-19. The repertoires were released in a freely available public database meant as a resource for research on the immune response to SARS-CoV-2. Samples were obtained from the ongoing ImmuneRACE study (first 160 participants) and from about 1,300 subjects provided by 6 global collaborators. Nearly every sample came with metadata listing a de-identified subject ID, COVID-19 status, age in years and sex. Where available, HLA class I and class II types were obtained from metadata supplied by the sample provider rather than from assay-based typing. Broader findings and caveats from the paper: The amount of clinical and demographic metadata varied by source and participant and was provided uncurated.

TCRbeta CDR3 regions were amplified from genomic DNA by means of the immunoSEQ Assay, a bias-controlled multiplex PCR. The study's own analysis went as follows. Within the assay, amplification of reference gene primers was used to estimate how many nucleated cells each sample contained. Sequence reads were collapsed and filtered to measure the absolute abundance of every unique TCRbeta CDR3 rearrangement. Productive Simpson clonality was computed per sample as the square root of Simpson's diversity index over productive rearrangements. TCRdb holds this immuneACCESS table with in-frame rearrangements only. Some clones are missing; in checked studies, unresolved V genes explain under half, and the rest has no known cause. D and trimming were read from the DNA, whereas the V and J calls and clone size are those reported in that table. This sample lists approximately 250,000 clones; about 87% were detected once. The ten largest clones capture around 7.8% of the sample.

Each collaborating institution followed its own protocols to collect whole blood in K2EDTA tubes. Collaborator samples were shipped for TCRbeta analysis as frozen whole blood, isolated PBMCs, or DNA extracted from either sample type. Reading the germline V gene (reference sequence) gives CDR1 SSHAT and CDR2 FNYEAQ. CDR3 length: 15 amino acids, cysteine to phenylalanine. Only the CDR3 DNA is retained, 45 bases long and in frame from the first base. The rearranged segments are TRBV7-7 and TRBJ2-1, with 9 bases matching TRBD2. Specimen: peripheral blood. The clonotype originates from a human donor in a cohort sampled during active COVID-19. The CDR3 is CASSLLAGPYNEQFF. The base sequence is TGTGCTAGCAGCTTGCTAGCGGGGCCTTACAATGAGCAGTTCTTC.